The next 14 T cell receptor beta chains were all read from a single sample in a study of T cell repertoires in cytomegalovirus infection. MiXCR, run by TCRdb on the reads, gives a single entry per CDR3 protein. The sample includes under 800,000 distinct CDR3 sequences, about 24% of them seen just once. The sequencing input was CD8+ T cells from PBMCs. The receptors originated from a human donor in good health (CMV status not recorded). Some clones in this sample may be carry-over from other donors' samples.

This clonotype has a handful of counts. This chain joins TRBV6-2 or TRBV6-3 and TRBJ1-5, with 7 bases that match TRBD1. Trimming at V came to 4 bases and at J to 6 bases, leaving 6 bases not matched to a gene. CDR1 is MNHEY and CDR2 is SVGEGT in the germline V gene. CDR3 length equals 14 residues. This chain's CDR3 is CASSSGQVRQPQHF. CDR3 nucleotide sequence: TGTGCCAGCAGTTCAGGACAGGTCCGTCAGCCCCAGCATTTT.

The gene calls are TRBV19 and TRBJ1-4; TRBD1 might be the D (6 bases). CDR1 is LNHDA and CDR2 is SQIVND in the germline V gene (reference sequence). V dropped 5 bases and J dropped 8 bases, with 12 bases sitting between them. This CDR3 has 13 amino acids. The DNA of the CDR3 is TGTGCCAGTAGTTCCTACAGGGACGAAAAACTGTTTTTT. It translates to CASSSYRDEKLFF.

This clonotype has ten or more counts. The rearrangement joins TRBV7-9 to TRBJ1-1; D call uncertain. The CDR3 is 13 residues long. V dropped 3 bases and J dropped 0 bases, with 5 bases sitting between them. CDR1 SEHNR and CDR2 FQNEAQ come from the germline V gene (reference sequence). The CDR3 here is CASSFFLNTEAFF. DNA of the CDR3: TGTGCCAGCAGCTTCTTCCTGAACACTGAAGCTTTCTTT. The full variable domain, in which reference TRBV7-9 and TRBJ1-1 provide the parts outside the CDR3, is DTGVSQNPRHKITKRGQNVTFRCDPISEHNRLYWYRQTLGQGPEFLTYFQNEAQLEKSRLLSDRFSAERPKGSFSTLEIQRTEQGDSAMYLCASSFFLNTEAFFGQGTRLTVV.

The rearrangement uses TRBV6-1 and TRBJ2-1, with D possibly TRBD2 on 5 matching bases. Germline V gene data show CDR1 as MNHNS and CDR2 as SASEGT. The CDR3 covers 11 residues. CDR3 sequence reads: CVSSSGLEQFF. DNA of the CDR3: TGTGTCAGTAGTAGTGGACTTGAGCAGTTCTTC.

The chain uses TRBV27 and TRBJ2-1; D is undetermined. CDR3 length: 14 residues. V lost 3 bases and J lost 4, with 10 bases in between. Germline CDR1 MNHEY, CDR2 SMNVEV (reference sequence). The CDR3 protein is CASSLEPIYNEQFF. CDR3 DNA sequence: TGTGCCAGCAGTTTGGAACCGATTTACAATGAGCAGTTCTTC.

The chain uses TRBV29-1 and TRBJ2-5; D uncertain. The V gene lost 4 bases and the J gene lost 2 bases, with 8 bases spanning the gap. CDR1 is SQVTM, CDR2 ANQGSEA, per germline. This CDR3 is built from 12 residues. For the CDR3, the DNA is TGCAGCGTTGTCAGTTTACAAGAGACCCAGTACTTC. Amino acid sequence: CSVVSLQETQYF.

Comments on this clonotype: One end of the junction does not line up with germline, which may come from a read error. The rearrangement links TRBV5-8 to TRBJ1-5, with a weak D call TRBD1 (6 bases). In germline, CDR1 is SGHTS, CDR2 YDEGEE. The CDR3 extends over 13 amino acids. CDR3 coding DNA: TGTGCCAGCAGCTTCAGGGGCAACCAGCCCCAGCATTTT. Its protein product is CASSFRGNQPQHF.

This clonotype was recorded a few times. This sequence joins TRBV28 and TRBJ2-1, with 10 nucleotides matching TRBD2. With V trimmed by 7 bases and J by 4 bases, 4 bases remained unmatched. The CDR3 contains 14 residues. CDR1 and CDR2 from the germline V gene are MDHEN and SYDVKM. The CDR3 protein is CASTRLAGYNEQFF. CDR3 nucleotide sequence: TGTGCCAGCACCCGACTAGCGGGTTACAATGAGCAGTTCTTC.

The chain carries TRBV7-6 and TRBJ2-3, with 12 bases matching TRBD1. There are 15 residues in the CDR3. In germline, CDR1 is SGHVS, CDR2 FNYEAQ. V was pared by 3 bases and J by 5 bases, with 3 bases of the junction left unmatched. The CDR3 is CASSLGQGAIDTQYF. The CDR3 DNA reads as TGTGCCAGCAGCTTGGGACAGGGGGCGATAGATACGCAGTATTTT.

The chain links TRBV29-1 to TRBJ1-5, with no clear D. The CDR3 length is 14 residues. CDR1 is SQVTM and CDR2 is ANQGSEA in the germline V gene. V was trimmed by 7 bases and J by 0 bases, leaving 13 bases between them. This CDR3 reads CSAAWEGSNQPQHF. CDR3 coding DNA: TGCAGCGCAGCCTGGGAGGGTAGCAATCAGCCCCAGCATTTT.

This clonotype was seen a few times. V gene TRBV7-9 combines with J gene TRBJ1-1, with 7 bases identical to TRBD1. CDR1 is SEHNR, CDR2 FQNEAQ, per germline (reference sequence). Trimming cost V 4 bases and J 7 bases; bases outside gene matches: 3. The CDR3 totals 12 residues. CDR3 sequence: CASSSTGDEAFF. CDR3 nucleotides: TGTGCCAGCAGCTCCACAGGGGATGAAGCTTTCTTT.

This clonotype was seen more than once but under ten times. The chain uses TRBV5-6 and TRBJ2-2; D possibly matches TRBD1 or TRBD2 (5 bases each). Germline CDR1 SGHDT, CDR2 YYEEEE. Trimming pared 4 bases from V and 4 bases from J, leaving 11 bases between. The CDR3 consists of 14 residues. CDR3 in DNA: TGTGCCAGCAGCGGGGGATTTACCACCGGGGAGCTGTTTTTT. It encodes CASSGGFTTGELFF.

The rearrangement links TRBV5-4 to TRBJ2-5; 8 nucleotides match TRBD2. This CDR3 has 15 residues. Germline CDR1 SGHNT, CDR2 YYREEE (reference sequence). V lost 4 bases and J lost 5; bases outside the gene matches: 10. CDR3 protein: CASSILPGLGETQYF. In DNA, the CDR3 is TGTGCCAGCAGCATTCTACCGGGACTAGGGGAGACCCAGTACTTC.

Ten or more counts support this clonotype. For the CDR3, the DNA is TGTGCCAGCAGCTCCGGACTGATTAATGAAAAACTGTTTTTT. It yields the protein CASSSGLINEKLFF. The chain joins TRBV7-6 to TRBJ1-4; D uncertain. The CDR3 length is 14 residues. V was trimmed by 4 bases and J by 4 bases, leaving 10 bases between them. Germline CDR1 SGHVS, CDR2 FNYEAQ. The complete variable domain, with remaining parts taken from reference TRBV7-6 and TRBJ1-4, reads GAGVSQSPRYKVTKRGQDVALRCDPISGHVSLYWYRQALGQGPEFLTYFNYEAQQDKSGLPNDRFSAERPEGSISTLTIQRTEQRDSAMYRCASSSGLINEKLFFGSGTQLSVL.